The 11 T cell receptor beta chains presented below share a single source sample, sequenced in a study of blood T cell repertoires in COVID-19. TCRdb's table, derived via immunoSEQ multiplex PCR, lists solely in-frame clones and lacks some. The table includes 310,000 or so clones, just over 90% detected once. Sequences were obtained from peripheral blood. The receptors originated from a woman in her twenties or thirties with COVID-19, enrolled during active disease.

CDR3 sequence: CASSSKCGTSGRALSDSEQYF. In nucleotides, the CDR3 is TGTGCCAGCAGCTCAAAGTGCGGGACTAGCGGGAGGGCCCTGTCTGATTCCGAGCAGTACTTC. The rearrangement uses TRBV21-1 and TRBJ2-7; the D segment call TRBD2 is taken from the table without a DNA check. TRBV21-1 represents a pseudogene. The CDR3 length is 21 residues.

The CDR3 DNA reads TGTGCCAGCAGCTTACTCACAGGGGGCACTGAAGCTTTCTTT. This translates into CASSLLTGGTEAFF. The V and J genes are TRBV27 and TRBJ1-1; 8 nucleotides align to TRBD1. Trimming took 6 bases from V and 4 from J; bases not matched to a gene: 7. The CDR3 is 14 amino acids. Per the germline V gene, CDR1 is MNHEY and CDR2 is SMNVEV (reference sequence).

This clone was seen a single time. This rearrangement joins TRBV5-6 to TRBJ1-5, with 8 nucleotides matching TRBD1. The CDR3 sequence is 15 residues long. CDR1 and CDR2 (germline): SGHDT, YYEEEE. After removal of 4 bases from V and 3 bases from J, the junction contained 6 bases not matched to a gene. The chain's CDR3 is CASSQQGADNQPQHF. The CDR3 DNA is TGTGCCAGCAGCCAGCAGGGGGCCGACAATCAGCCCCAGCATTTT.

CDR3 region: CASSPMAGGTEAFF. The DNA of the CDR3 is TGCGCCAGCAGCCCGATGGCAGGGGGCACTGAAGCTTTCTTT. The chain recombines TRBV5-1 with TRBJ1-1; 7 bases agree with TRBD1. CDR1 SGHRS and CDR2 YFSETQ come from the germline V gene. The J segment lost 4 bases and the V segment lost 4 bases, leaving 7 bases of the junction unmatched. The CDR3 is 14 amino acids.

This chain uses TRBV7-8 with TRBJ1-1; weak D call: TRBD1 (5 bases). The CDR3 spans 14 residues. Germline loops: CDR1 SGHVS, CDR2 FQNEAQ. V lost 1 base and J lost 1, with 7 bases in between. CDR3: CASSLVQGNTEAFF. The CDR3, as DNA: TGTGCCAGCAGCTTAGTTCAGGGGAACACTGAAGCTTTCTTT.

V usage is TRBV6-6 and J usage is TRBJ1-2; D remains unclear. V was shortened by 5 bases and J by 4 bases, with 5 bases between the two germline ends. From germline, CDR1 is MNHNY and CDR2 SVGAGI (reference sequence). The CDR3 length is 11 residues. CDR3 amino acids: CASSRGYGYTF. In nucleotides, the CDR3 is TGTGCCAGCAGTCGCGGCTATGGCTACACCTTC.

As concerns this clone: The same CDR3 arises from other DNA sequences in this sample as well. In DNA form, the CDR3 reads TGTGCCAGCAGTTTTAACAGCTACAATGAGCAGTTCTTC. As protein: CASSFNSYNEQFF. The rearrangement uses TRBV12-3 or TRBV12-4 and TRBJ2-1; D not resolved. This CDR3 comprises 13 residues. The V and J ends lost 3 bases and 3 bases respectively, with 6 bases between them.

The DNA for the CDR3 is TGTGCCAGCAGCAAGGACAGGGGGAGTGAAAAACTGTTTTTT. It codes for CASSKDRGSEKLFF. The V call is TRBV5-6, the J call TRBJ1-4; TRBD1 matches at 10 bases. The germline gives CDR1 SGHDT, CDR2 YYEEEE. The CDR3 extends over 14 amino acids. With 4 bases clipped from V and 7 bases from J, the junction kept 4 bases outside the gene matches.

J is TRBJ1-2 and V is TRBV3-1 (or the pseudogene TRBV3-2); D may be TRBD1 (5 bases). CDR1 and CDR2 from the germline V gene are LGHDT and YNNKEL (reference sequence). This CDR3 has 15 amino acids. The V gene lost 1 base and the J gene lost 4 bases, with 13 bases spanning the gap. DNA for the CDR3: TGTGCCAGCAGCCAAGGGGGTGGGGACTTCTATGGCTACACCTTC. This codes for CASSQGGGDFYGYTF.

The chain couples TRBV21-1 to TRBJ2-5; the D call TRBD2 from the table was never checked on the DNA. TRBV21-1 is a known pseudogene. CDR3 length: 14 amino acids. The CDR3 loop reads CASSNTGKEETQYF. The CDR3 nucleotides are TGTGCCAGCAGCAACACGGGGAAGGAGGAGACCCAGTACTTC.

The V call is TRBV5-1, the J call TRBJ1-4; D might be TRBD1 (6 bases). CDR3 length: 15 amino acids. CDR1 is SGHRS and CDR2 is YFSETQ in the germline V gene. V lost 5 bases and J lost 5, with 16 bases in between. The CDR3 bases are TGCGCCAGCAGTTACATCGGACAGTCCAATGAAAAACTGTTTTTT. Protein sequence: CASSYIGQSNEKLFF.